Below, one TCR beta chain is given with its context. What it recognizes is unknown. This entry belongs to a study of T cell repertoires in cytomegalovirus infection. Each CDR3 protein is one row after TCRdb ran MiXCR on the reads. The sample lists more than 650,000 distinct CDR3 sequences, approximately 40% occurring once. Study results and caveats: CMV-specific TCR beta clonotypes restricted by HLA-C were the ones dominating the ex vivo response.

This CDR3 comprises 16 residues. V lost 4 bases to trimming and J lost 0 bases, with 11 bases between them. Germline assignment: CDR1 SGHKS and CDR2 YYEKEE (reference sequence). This sequence joins TRBV5-5 and TRBJ2-6, with unresolved D. This clonotype was obtained from a human donor in good health (CMV status not recorded). Some clones in this sample may be carry-over from other donors' samples. Sequenced input: PBMCs. CDR3 DNA sequence: TGTGCCAGCAGCCTCGATTTTGCCTCTGGGGCCAACGTCCTGACTTTC. Amino acid sequence: CASSLDFASGANVLTF.